A single sample gave rise to the 26 T cell receptor beta chains below, sequenced in a study of response to subunit inactivated influenza vaccine. TCRdb recomputed calls from the RT-PCR reads with MiXCR, one row per CDR3 protein. The data show approximately 700,000 distinct CDR3 sequences, more than 11% seen once. Sequencing used PBMCs from blood, obtained 14 to 15 days before vaccination. These receptors originate from a man aged 45-60 years who received an inactivated influenza vaccine.

In its sample, this clonotype was seen many times. The chain recombines TRBV11-2 with TRBJ2-7; the D gene is possibly TRBD2 (7 bases). V lost 1 base and J lost 4, with 26 bases in between. CDR1 and CDR2 (germline): SGHAT, FQNNGV. The CDR3 has 19 amino acids. The CDR3 sequence is CASSLGRWGGGLNRYEQYF. CDR3 DNA: TGTGCCAGCAGCTTAGGTCGATGGGGGGGCGGTTTGAATCGGTACGAGCAGTACTTC. Together with reference TRBV11-2 and TRBJ2-7, the CDR3 gives the full variable domain: EAGVAQSPRYKIIEKRQSVAFWCNPISGHATLYWYQQILGQGPKLLIQFQNNGVVDDSQLPKDRFSAERLKGVDSTLKIQPAKLEDSAVYLCASSLGRWGGGLNRYEQYFGPGTRLTVT.

This clonotype has more than one count but fewer than ten. The rearrangement links TRBV20-1 to TRBJ2-3; TRBD2 matches 13 bases. V gave up 6 bases and J gave up 3 bases; unmatched junction bases: 15. Germline CDR1 and CDR2: DFQATT and SNEGSKA (reference sequence). CDR3 length: 18 residues. The DNA of the CDR3 is TGCAGTGCAGAAGGACTAGCGGGGGTTCCTAGAGGGACAGATACGCAGTATTTT. Translated, it gives CSAEGLAGVPRGTDTQYF.

The sample holds many counts of this clonotype. V usage is TRBV9 and J usage is TRBJ2-2; TRBD2 aligns across 8 bases. The CDR3 consists of 15 residues. Germline trimming cut 0 bases from V and 6 bases from J; bases unmatched to any gene: 4. Germline V lookup: CDR1 SGDLS, CDR2 YYNGEE. DNA for the CDR3: TGTGCCAGCAGCGTAGGGCCGGGAGGGCCCGGGGAGCTGTTTTTT. Protein: CASSVGPGGPGELFF.

There are a few counts of this clonotype. The rearrangement links TRBV5-1 to TRBJ2-3; 8 nucleotides match TRBD2. In germline, CDR1 is SGHRS, CDR2 YFSETQ. V lost 0 bases, J lost 4 bases, and 4 bases stayed unmatched. This CDR3 is 15 amino acids long. CDR3 sequence: CASSLDSGKSDTQYF. The CDR3, as DNA: TGCGCCAGCAGCTTGGATAGCGGGAAATCAGATACGCAGTATTTT.

This chain joins TRBV9 and TRBJ2-1; D is unresolved. CDR3 length: 14 amino acids. Trimming shortened V by 2 bases and J by 6 bases, and 12 bases separated the two germline ends. Germline-derived CDR1 and CDR2 are SGDLS and YYNGEE. CDR3 sequence: CASSVTATANEQFF. CDR3 coding DNA: TGTGCCAGCAGCGTCACTGCCACCGCCAATGAGCAGTTCTTC.

The chain recombines TRBV21-1 with TRBJ2-5; TRBD1 reflects the table's D call only, with no check against the DNA. TRBV21-1 is a documented pseudogene. CDR3 length: 13 amino acids. Here the CDR3 reads CASTLTGKETQYF. The CDR3 nucleotides read TGTGCCAGCACCCTGACAGGGAAAGAGACCCAGTACTTC.

This clonotype was counted a few times. The chain has TRBV20-1 and TRBJ1-6; weak D call: TRBD1 (5 bases). V lost 2 bases and J lost 5, with 13 bases in between. The CDR3 has 15 residues. Germline V gene data show CDR1 as DFQATT and CDR2 as SNEGSKA (reference sequence). Written as DNA, the CDR3 is TGCAGTGCTAGAACGGGGGGTGAAAATAATTCACCCCTCCACTTT. It codes for CSARTGGENNSPLHF.

This clonotype was detected only a few times. The CDR3 loop is CASSENFRAGLETQYF. The CDR3 DNA is TGTGCCAGCAGTGAAAATTTCCGGGCCGGGCTGGAGACCCAGTACTTC. The chain is built from TRBV2 and TRBJ2-5; no definite D call. Trimming removed 2 bases from V and 5 bases from J, with 18 bases in between. The CDR3 runs 16 residues. Per the germline V gene, CDR1 is SNHLY and CDR2 is FYNNEI.

This chain joins TRBV4-3 and TRBJ2-1; unclear D gene. Trimming removed 0 bases at V and 3 bases at J, with 9 bases between. The CDR3 runs 15 residues. The V gene's germline CDR1 is LGHNA and CDR2 YSLEER. CDR3 amino acids: CASSQDVSVYNEQFF. The CDR3 DNA is TGCGCCAGCAGCCAAGATGTTTCTGTCTACAATGAGCAGTTCTTC.

This clonotype was recorded a few times. V is TRBV5-1 and J is TRBJ2-1; the D gene is possibly TRBD1 (7 bases). The CDR3 is made up of 16 amino acids. CDR1 and CDR2 from the germline V gene are SGHRS and YFSETQ. The germline V and J ends were trimmed by 4 bases and 6 bases, with 20 bases remaining between them. The chain's CDR3 is CASSHGGTESGNEQFF. CDR3 sequence (DNA): TGCGCCAGCAGCCATGGGGGGACAGAGAGTGGCAATGAGCAGTTCTTC.

A word on this clonotype: A much larger clone differs by one base, so this may be a read error. The chain recombines TRBV7-9 with TRBJ2-5; the match to TRBD2 covers 12 bases. The V gene end was trimmed by 5 bases and the J gene end by 4 bases; junction bases not matched to a gene: 5. The CDR3 length is 15 residues. CDR1 and CDR2 (germline): SEHNR, FQNEAQ (reference sequence). CDR3 protein: CASSPSGGVRETQYF. The CDR3 DNA reads as TGTGCCAGCAGCCCTAGCGGGGGGGTCCGAGAGACCCAGTACTTC.

The rearrangement joins TRBV7-2 to TRBJ2-7; TRBD1 matches 7 bases. Germline V gene data show CDR1 as SGHTA and CDR2 as FQGNSA. V gave up 6 bases and J gave up 2 bases; unmatched junction bases: 10. This CDR3 is built from 15 residues. CDR3 sequence (DNA): TGTGCCAGCAGACCACTGTACAGGGGAGCCTACGAGCAGTACTTC. Encoded protein: CASRPLYRGAYEQYF.

At least ten counts were recorded for this clonotype. The chain is built from TRBV7-9 and TRBJ2-1; D is unclear. The CDR3 length is 15 residues. Germline CDR1 is SEHNR and CDR2 is FQNEAQ (reference sequence). V lost 2 bases and J 6 bases, leaving 14 bases between the germline ends. CDR3 amino acids: CASSLMGGMANEQFF. The CDR3 bases are TGTGCCAGCAGCTTAATGGGTGGGATGGCCAATGAGCAGTTCTTC. The variable domain in full, completed from reference TRBV7-9 and TRBJ2-1, reads DTGVSQNPRHKITKRGQNVTFRCDPISEHNRLYWYRQTLGQGPEFLTYFQNEAQLEKSRLLSDRFSAERPKGSFSTLEIQRTEQGDSAMYLCASSLMGGMANEQFFGPGTRLTVL.

This rearrangement joins TRBV20-1 to TRBJ2-1; TRBD2 agrees at 11 bases. CDR1 and CDR2 from the germline V gene are DFQATT and SNEGSKA (reference sequence). The V and J ends lost 5 bases and 6 bases, in that order; junction bases with no gene match: 9. The CDR3 runs 15 residues. The CDR3 here is CSAPSISGRVNEQFF. The DNA for the CDR3 is TGCAGTGCTCCATCTATTAGCGGGAGGGTCAATGAGCAGTTCTTC.

The chain links TRBV4-3 to TRBJ2-1, with D perhaps matching TRBD1 (5 bases). Trimming stripped 0 bases from V and 11 bases from J, with 14 bases between. The CDR3 spans 14 residues. Germline CDR1 is LGHNA and CDR2 is YSLEER. This CDR3 is CASSQDTRAMKQFF. For the CDR3, the DNA is TGCGCCAGCAGCCAAGATACCAGGGCAATGAAGCAGTTCTTC.

V gene TRBV3-1 combines with J gene TRBJ2-2; 8 bases map to TRBD2. Germline V lookup: CDR1 LGHDT, CDR2 YNNKEL (reference sequence). This CDR3 is 16 amino acids long. V gave up 3 bases and J gave up 5 bases; unmatched junction bases: 8. The CDR3 spells CASSHRLATGTGELFF. CDR3 DNA: TGTGCCAGCAGCCACAGACTAGCGACTGGGACCGGGGAGCTGTTTTTT.

The table lists this clonotype with a few counts. The chain joins TRBV6-1 to TRBJ1-2; no clear D. The CDR3 has 15 amino acids. The V gene's germline CDR1 is MNHNS and CDR2 SASEGT. V was clipped by 0 bases and J by 1 base, with 9 bases between them. The CDR3 is CASSEAWRDNYGYTF. CDR3 nucleotides: TGTGCCAGCAGTGAAGCGTGGAGGGATAACTATGGCTACACCTTC.

The table lists this clonotype with a few counts. The chain links TRBV7-2 to TRBJ1-5; no definite D call. V gave up 5 bases and J gave up 2 bases, with 16 bases separating them. This CDR3 contains 16 residues. CDR1 and CDR2 (germline): SGHTA, FQGNSA. DNA for the CDR3: TGTGCCAGCAGCCCCCCCGGGTCGTTGCGCAATCAGCCCCAGCATTTT. Translating gives CASSPPGSLRNQPQHF.

V is TRBV7-6 and J is TRBJ2-7, with D possibly being TRBD1 or TRBD2 (5 bases each). Germline V gene sequence: CDR1 SGHVS, CDR2 FNYEAQ. V was cut by 5 bases and J by 3 bases, with 17 bases left in between. The CDR3 has 15 amino acids. The CDR3 protein is CASSPGAGWGYEQYF. The DNA for the CDR3 is TGTGCCAGCAGCCCCGGGGCCGGTTGGGGCTACGAGCAGTACTTC. Complete variable domain (other parts from reference TRBV7-6 and TRBJ2-7): GAGVSQSPRYKVTKRGQDVALRCDPISGHVSLYWYRQALGQGPEFLTYFNYEAQQDKSGLPNDRFSAERPEGSISTLTIQRTEQRDSAMYRCASSPGAGWGYEQYFGPGTRLTVT.

This clonotype was counted between two and nine times. The chain uses TRBV12-3 or TRBV12-4 and TRBJ2-1, with D possibly TRBD1 on 6 matching bases. This CDR3 is 13 amino acids long. With 6 bases removed from V and 8 bases from J, the gap between germline ends came to 14 bases. CDR3: CASSTGIRDEQFF. The CDR3 DNA follows: TGTGCCAGCAGCACAGGGATCCGGGATGAGCAGTTCTTC.

This clonotype was recorded at least ten times. The chain couples TRBV5-1 to TRBJ2-7; no definite D call. The germline CDR1 and CDR2 sequences are SGHRS and YFSETQ. V gave up 4 bases and J gave up 3 bases, with 11 bases separating them. This CDR3 is 13 amino acids long. The CDR3 protein is CASSPDVVYEQYF. In DNA form, the CDR3 reads TGCGCCAGCAGCCCGGACGTCGTCTACGAGCAGTACTTC.

In this sample, this clonotype turned up many times. This rearrangement joins TRBV15 to TRBJ2-3, with D perhaps matching TRBD2 (6 bases). The germline gives CDR1 LNHNV, CDR2 YYDKDF (reference sequence). The V and J ends lost 4 bases and 3 bases respectively, with 8 bases between them. The CDR3 totals 13 residues. Here the CDR3 DNA reads TGTGCCACCAGCACGACTAGGACAGATACGCAGTATTTT. This sequence encodes CATSTTRTDTQYF.

The gene calls are TRBV20-1 and TRBJ1-5; a weak D match, TRBD1 (6 bases). Per germline, CDR1 DFQATT and CDR2 SNEGSKA (reference sequence). V shed 3 bases and J shed 1 base, with 16 bases lying between them. The CDR3 runs 16 residues. The DNA of the CDR3 is TGCAGTGCTAGTGACGCAGGGGCTTCCAGCAATCAGCCCCAGCATTTT. It yields the protein CSASDAGASSNQPQHF.

This rearrangement joins TRBV6-1 to TRBJ2-2; 8 nucleotides agree with TRBD2. Per germline, CDR1 MNHNS and CDR2 SASEGT. The V gene end was trimmed by 6 bases and the J gene end by 2 bases; junction bases not matched to a gene: 8. There are 16 residues in the CDR3. For the CDR3, the DNA is TGTGCCAGCAGGCCACCCGGGAGGGGAAACACCGGGGAGCTGTTTTTT. As protein: CASRPPGRGNTGELFF.

The chain employs TRBV5-1 and TRBJ2-1, with 7 bases fitting TRBD1. Trimming at V came to 0 bases and at J to 5 bases, leaving 5 bases not matched to a gene. This CDR3 is built from 15 residues. The V gene's germline CDR1 is SGHRS and CDR2 YFSETQ. The DNA for the CDR3 is TGCGCCAGCAGCTTGGGTGGGACAGAAAACAATGAGCAGTTCTTC. Amino acids: CASSLGGTENNEQFF.

The chain carries TRBV4-2 and TRBJ2-1, with 8 bases that match TRBD2. The CDR3 runs 16 residues. Unmatched junction bases numbered 6, after V lost 1 base and J lost 4 bases. Looked up from germline, CDR1 is LGHNA and CDR2 is YNFKEQ. CDR3 coding DNA: TGTGCCAGCAGCCAAGCCTTCGTAGCGGGGTACAATGAGCAGTTCTTC. It translates to CASSQAFVAGYNEQFF.